Below, 23 T cell receptor beta chains from the same sample are listed, as sequenced in a study of OX40 agonist ivuxolimab in advanced cancers. Assay: immunoSEQ multiplex PCR; the TCRdb copy retains only in-frame clones and omits some. The data hold about 30,000 clones, with approximately 90% observed a single time. Sequencing used CD4+ or CD8+ T cells sorted from blood, obtained in a trial of the OX40 agonist ivuxolimab. These TCRs come from an adult with an advanced solid tumor such as melanoma, head and neck, liver or kidney cancer.

This clone was observed a single time. The chain combines TRBV9 with TRBJ2-3, with TRBD1 matching over 10 bases. Germline loops: CDR1 SGDLS, CDR2 YYNGEE. Trimming took 2 bases from V and 4 from J; bases not matched to a gene: 4. This CDR3 region has 15 residues. As DNA, the CDR3 is TGTGCCAGCAGCGTCGGGACAGGGGATGCAGATACGCAGTATTTT. It is translated as CASSVGTGDADTQYF.

The rearrangement links TRBV4-3 to TRBJ2-1; D is unclear. From germline, CDR1 is LGHNA and CDR2 YSLEER. V gave up 0 bases and J gave up 0 bases, with 9 bases separating them. The CDR3 consists of 16 residues. The DNA for the CDR3 is TGCGCCAGCAGCCAAGAGGCTGTCAGCTCCTACAATGAGCAGTTCTTC. Translation: CASSQEAVSSYNEQFF.

J is TRBJ2-7 and V is TRBV29-1, with D maybe TRBD1 (6 bases). The germline V and J ends were trimmed by 0 bases and 2 bases, with 14 bases remaining between them. Germline CDR1 and CDR2: SQVTM and ANQGSEA. The CDR3 covers 15 residues. The CDR3 nucleotides read TGCAGCGTTGAAGATAGGGGGACCTTAACCTACGAGCAGTACTTC. Translated: CSVEDRGTLTYEQYF.

V and J are TRBV15 and TRBJ1-2; D might be TRBD1 (5 bases). This CDR3 region has 15 residues. V was cut by 4 bases and J by 0 bases, with 12 bases left in between. Per the germline V gene, CDR1 is LNHNV and CDR2 is YYDKDF (reference sequence). The chain's CDR3 is CATSKWDGPNYGYTF. CDR3 sequence (DNA): TGTGCCACCAGCAAATGGGACGGACCTAACTATGGCTACACCTTC.

The chain links TRBV5-1 to TRBJ2-5, with TRBD2 as a possible D gene (5 bases). The CDR3 has 17 amino acids. V gave up 3 bases and J gave up 4 bases, with 22 bases separating them. Germline loops: CDR1 SGHRS, CDR2 YFSETQ. CDR3 sequence reads: CASSWPASDYRLETQYF. Written as DNA, the CDR3 is TGCGCCAGCAGCTGGCCCGCCTCAGACTACCGCTTAGAGACCCAGTACTTC.

This clone was seen just once. The chain combines TRBV11-2 with TRBJ2-3; D ambiguous. The CDR3 extends over 15 amino acids. CDR1 and CDR2 (germline): SGHAT, FQNNGV. Trimming shortened V by 0 bases and J by 5 bases, and 12 bases separated the two germline ends. The CDR3 nucleotides are TGTGCCAGCAGCTTAGAGTCGATGGTAGGAGATACGCAGTATTTT. Its translation is CASSLESMVGDTQYF.

The chain links TRBV4-1 to TRBJ1-2, with 7 bases fitting TRBD1. The CDR3 extends over 16 amino acids. The V and J ends lost 4 bases and 0 bases, in that order; junction bases with no gene match: 8. In germline, CDR1 is MGHRA, CDR2 YSYEKL. The CDR3 DNA sequence: TGCGCCAGCAGCCCCTACCAGGGGACAGCTAACTATGGCTACACCTTC. It yields the protein CASSPYQGTANYGYTF.

The rearrangement uses TRBV27 and TRBJ2-7; D is ambiguous. V lost 6 bases and J lost 5, with 20 bases in between. The germline V gene encodes CDR1 MNHEY and CDR2 SMNVEV (reference sequence). The CDR3 totals 15 residues. The CDR3 DNA is TGTGCCAGCAGCGCAGGCCCCCGTGGGAAGGACGAGCAGTACTTC. Its protein is CASSAGPRGKDEQYF.

This clone came up once. This chain joins TRBV7-2 and TRBJ1-1, with 7 bases identical to TRBD1. Germline CDR1 and CDR2: SGHTA and FQGNSA. J lost 3 bases, V lost 2 bases, and 9 bases had no gene match. CDR3 length: 16 residues. In DNA form, the CDR3 reads TGTGCCAGCAGCTTATTCCATACAGGGGTGGACACTGAAGCTTTCTTT. Its translation is CASSLFHTGVDTEAFF.

V is TRBV2 and J is TRBJ1-4; TRBD1 matches 9 bases. V lost 5 bases to trimming and J lost 0 bases; unmatched junction nucleotides: 10. CDR3 size: 18 residues. Germline CDR1 SNHLY, CDR2 FYNNEI. The CDR3 bases are TGTGCCAGCAGTCTCCCAGACAGGGGGGATGCAACTAATGAAAAACTGTTTTTT. The encoded protein is CASSLPDRGDATNEKLFF.

This sequence joins TRBV29-1 and TRBJ1-2, with D tentatively TRBD1 (5 bases). Germline V gene lookup returns CDR1 SQVTM and CDR2 ANQGSEA. The CDR3 is made up of 18 amino acids. V was clipped by 0 bases and J by 6 bases, with 26 bases between them. The chain's CDR3 is CSVEDPFSQGPGRDGYTF. CDR3 nucleotides: TGCAGCGTTGAAGATCCGTTTAGCCAAGGTCCGGGCAGGGATGGCTACACCTTC.

The J gene is TRBJ2-2, the V gene TRBV7-3; the match to TRBD2 covers 9 bases. V lost 5 bases, J lost 5 bases, and 12 bases stayed unmatched. In germline, CDR1 is SGHTA, CDR2 FQGTGA. This CDR3 is built from 17 residues. The CDR3 nucleotides read TGTGCCAGCAGCCGGTTGGCAGCGGGAGGTGGTACCGGGGAGCTGTTTTTT. Its protein is CASSRLAAGGGTGELFF.

The chain couples TRBV11-2 to TRBJ2-5; 8 positions match TRBD1. The J call may be in error: the DNA end matches TRBJ2-7 better. Germline V lookup: CDR1 SGHAT, CDR2 FQNNGV. The CDR3 sequence is 19 residues long. The CDR3 DNA sequence: TGTGCCAGCAGCTTAGATCCCACCGCCTCCGGGACAGGATACTACGAGCAGTACTTC. This gives the protein CASSLDPTASGTGYYEQYF.

The J gene is TRBJ2-2, the V gene TRBV6-5; 8 bases line up with TRBD2. The CDR3 runs 14 residues. CDR1 MNHEY and CDR2 SVGAGI come from the germline V gene. V was clipped by 3 bases and J by 5 bases; unmatched bases: 2. CDR3 in amino acids: CASSYTGGTGELFF. The CDR3 nucleotides read TGTGCCAGCAGTTATACGGGGGGGACCGGGGAGCTGTTTTTT.

V gene TRBV19 combines with J gene TRBJ1-1; the match to TRBD1 covers 11 bases. J lost 3 bases, V lost 3 bases, and 3 bases had no gene match. The CDR3 is 15 residues long. Germline V CDR1 and CDR2: LNHDA, SQIVND (reference sequence). The CDR3 DNA reads as TGTGCCAGTAGTATGGACAGGGGGCTTGACACTGAAGCTTTCTTT. The encoded protein is CASSMDRGLDTEAFF.

Only one count was recorded for this clone. The chain employs TRBV6-5 and TRBJ1-5; tentative D call: TRBD1 (6 bases). Trimming stripped 4 bases from V and 5 bases from J, with 12 bases between. This CDR3 comprises 14 residues. CDR1 and CDR2 (germline): MNHEY, SVGAGI. The CDR3 reads CASSFDRFDQPQHF. The CDR3 coding sequence is TGTGCCAGCAGTTTCGACAGGTTCGATCAGCCCCAGCATTTT.

The chain employs TRBV4-1 and TRBJ1-2; D not resolved. Germline V CDR1 and CDR2: MGHRA, YSYEKL. V lost 0 bases and J 2 bases, leaving 16 bases between the germline ends. This CDR3 comprises 17 residues. The DNA of the CDR3 is TGCGCCAGCAGCCAAGATCCCAACTTGACACCAAACTATGGCTACACCTTC. Translation gives CASSQDPNLTPNYGYTF.

The V gene is TRBV6-6, the J gene TRBJ2-5, with D possibly TRBD1 on 6 matching bases. The CDR3 runs to 15 residues. Per the germline V gene, CDR1 is MNHNY and CDR2 is SVGAGI (reference sequence). V gave up 5 bases and J gave up 5 bases, with 18 bases separating them. CDR3: CASSALQGPEETQYF. The CDR3 nucleotides read TGTGCCAGCAGTGCACTACAGGGACCCGAGGAGACCCAGTACTTC.

The chain uses TRBV6-1 and TRBJ2-3; 7 bases are shared with TRBD1. CDR3 length equals 15 residues. The V gene end was trimmed by 2 bases and the J gene end by 2 bases; junction bases not matched to a gene: 4. CDR1 and CDR2 from the germline V gene are MNHNS and SASEGT. CDR3 sequence: CASSETQGITDTQYF. The CDR3 DNA sequence: TGTGCCAGCAGTGAAACACAGGGGATCACAGATACGCAGTATTTT.

This rearrangement joins TRBV9 to TRBJ1-3; D is unclear. This CDR3 has 15 residues. Germline CDR1 SGDLS, CDR2 YYNGEE. V was trimmed by 0 bases and J by 4 bases, leaving 11 bases between them. The CDR3 sequence: CASSVGAPGGNTIYF. The CDR3 region has the DNA TGTGCCAGCAGCGTAGGAGCCCCGGGGGGAAACACCATATATTTT.

A word on this clone: Within the sample, other DNA sequences also encode this same CDR3. The rearrangement uses TRBV28 and TRBJ2-7; TRBD1 is a possible D gene (5 bases). V was shortened by 2 bases and J by 0 bases, with 5 bases between the two germline ends. The germline V gene encodes CDR1 MDHEN and CDR2 SYDVKM. This CDR3 has 13 amino acids. This CDR3 reads CASSLRGSYEQYF. In DNA form, the CDR3 reads TGTGCCAGCAGTTTAAGGGGCTCCTACGAGCAGTACTTC.

Worth noting for this clone: The identical CDR3 is also encoded by other nucleotide sequences in the sample. J is TRBJ2-7 and V is TRBV5-6; 8 nucleotides agree with TRBD1. Germline V gene lookup returns CDR1 SGHDT and CDR2 YYEEEE. The CDR3 loop spans 14 amino acids. J gave up 2 bases and V 2 bases, and 3 bases lay outside the gene matches. The CDR3 loop reads CASSLGQGPYEQYF. CDR3 sequence (DNA): TGTGCCAGCAGCTTAGGACAGGGACCCTACGAGCAGTACTTC.

The V gene is TRBV7-3, the J gene TRBJ2-6; D not resolved. The CDR3 sequence is 13 residues long. The V gene lost 5 bases and the J gene lost 1 base, with 3 bases spanning the gap. Germline values: CDR1 SGHTA, CDR2 FQGTGA. The CDR3 loop reads CASSPSGANVLTF. CDR3 nucleotides: TGTGCCAGCAGCCCTTCTGGGGCCAACGTCCTGACTTTC.